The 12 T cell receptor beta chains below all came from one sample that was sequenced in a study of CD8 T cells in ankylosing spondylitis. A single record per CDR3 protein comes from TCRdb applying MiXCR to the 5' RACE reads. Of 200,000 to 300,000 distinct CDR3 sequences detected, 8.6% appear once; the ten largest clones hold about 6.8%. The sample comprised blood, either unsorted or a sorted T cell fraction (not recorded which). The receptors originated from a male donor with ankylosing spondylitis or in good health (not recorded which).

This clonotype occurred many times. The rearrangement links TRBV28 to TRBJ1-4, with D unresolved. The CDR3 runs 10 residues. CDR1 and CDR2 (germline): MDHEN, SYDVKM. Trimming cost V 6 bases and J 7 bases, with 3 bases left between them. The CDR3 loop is CASRREKLFF. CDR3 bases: TGTGCCAGCAGGCGTGAAAAACTGTTTTTT. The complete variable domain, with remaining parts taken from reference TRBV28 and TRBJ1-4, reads DVKVTQSSRYLVKRTGEKVFLECVQDMDHENMFWYRQDPGLGLRLIYFSYDVKMKEKGDIPEGYSVSREKKERFSLILESASTNQTSMYLCASRREKLFFGSGTQLSVL.

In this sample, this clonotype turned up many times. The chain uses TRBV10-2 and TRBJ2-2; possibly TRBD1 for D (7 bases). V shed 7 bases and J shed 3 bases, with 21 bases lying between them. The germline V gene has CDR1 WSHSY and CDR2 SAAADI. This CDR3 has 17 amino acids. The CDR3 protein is CASTQGRTGLDTGELFF. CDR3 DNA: TGCGCCAGCACCCAAGGGAGGACAGGATTGGACACCGGGGAGCTGTTTTTT.

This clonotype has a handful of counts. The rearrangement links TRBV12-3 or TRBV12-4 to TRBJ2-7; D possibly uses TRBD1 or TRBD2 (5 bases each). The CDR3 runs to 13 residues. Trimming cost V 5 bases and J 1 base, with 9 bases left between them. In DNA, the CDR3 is TGTGCCAGCAGTCGGGGCGAGTCCTACGAGCAGTACTTC. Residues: CASSRGESYEQYF.

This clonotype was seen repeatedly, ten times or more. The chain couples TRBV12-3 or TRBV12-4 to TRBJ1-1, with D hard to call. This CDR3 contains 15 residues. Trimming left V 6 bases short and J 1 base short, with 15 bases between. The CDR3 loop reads CASSFETGKNTEAFF. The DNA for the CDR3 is TGTGCCAGCAGCTTTGAGACGGGGAAGAACACTGAAGCTTTCTTT.

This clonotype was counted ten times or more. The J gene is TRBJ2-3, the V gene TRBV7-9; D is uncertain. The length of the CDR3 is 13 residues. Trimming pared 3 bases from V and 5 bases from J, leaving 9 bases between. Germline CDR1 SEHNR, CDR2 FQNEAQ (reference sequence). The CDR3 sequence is CASSLSWEDTQYF. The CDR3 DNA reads TGTGCCAGCAGCTTGAGTTGGGAAGATACGCAGTATTTT.

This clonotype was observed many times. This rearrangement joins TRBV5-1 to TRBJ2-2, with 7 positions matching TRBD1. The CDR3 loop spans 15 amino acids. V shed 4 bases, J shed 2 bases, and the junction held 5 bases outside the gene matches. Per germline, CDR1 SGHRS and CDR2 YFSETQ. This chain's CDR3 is CASSRDRPNTGELFF. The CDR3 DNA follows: TGCGCCAGCAGCCGGGACAGACCAAACACCGGGGAGCTGTTTTTT.

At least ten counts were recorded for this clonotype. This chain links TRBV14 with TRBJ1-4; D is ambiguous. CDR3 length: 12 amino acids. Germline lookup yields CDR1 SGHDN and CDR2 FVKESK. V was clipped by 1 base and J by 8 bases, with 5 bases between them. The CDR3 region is CASSQAGEKLFF. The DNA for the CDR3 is TGTGCCAGCAGCCAAGCGGGAGAAAAACTGTTTTTT.

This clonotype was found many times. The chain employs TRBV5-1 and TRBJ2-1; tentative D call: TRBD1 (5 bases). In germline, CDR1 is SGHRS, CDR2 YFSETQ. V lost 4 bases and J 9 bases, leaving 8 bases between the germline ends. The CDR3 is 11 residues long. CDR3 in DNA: TGCGCCAGCAGCGCCAGGGTTGAGCAGTTCTTC. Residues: CASSARVEQFF.

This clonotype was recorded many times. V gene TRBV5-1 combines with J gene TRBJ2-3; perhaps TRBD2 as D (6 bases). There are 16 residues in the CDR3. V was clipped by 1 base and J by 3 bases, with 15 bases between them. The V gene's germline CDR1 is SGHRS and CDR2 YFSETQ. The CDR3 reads CASSLLAETGTDTQYF. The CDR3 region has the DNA TGCGCCAGCAGCTTGTTAGCGGAGACGGGGACAGATACGCAGTATTTT. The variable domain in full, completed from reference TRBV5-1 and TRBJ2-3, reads KAGVTQTPRYLIKTRGQQVTLSCSPISGHRSVSWYQQTPGQGLQFLFEYFSETQRNKGNFPGRFSGRQFSNSRSEMNVSTLELGDSALYLCASSLLAETGTDTQYFGPGTRLTVL.

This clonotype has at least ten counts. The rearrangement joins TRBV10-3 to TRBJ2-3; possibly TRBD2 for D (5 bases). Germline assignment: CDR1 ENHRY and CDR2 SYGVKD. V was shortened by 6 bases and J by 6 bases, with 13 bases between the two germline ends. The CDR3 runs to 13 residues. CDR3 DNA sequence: TGTGCCATCAGGAATCAACGCGGGGATACGCAGTATTTT. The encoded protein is CAIRNQRGDTQYF.

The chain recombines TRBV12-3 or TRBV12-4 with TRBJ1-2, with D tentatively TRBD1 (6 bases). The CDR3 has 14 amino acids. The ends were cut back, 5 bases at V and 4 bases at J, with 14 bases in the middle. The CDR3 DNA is TGTGCCAGCAGTCCCAAGGGGGGGCCCTATGGCTACACCTTC. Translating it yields CASSPKGGPYGYTF.

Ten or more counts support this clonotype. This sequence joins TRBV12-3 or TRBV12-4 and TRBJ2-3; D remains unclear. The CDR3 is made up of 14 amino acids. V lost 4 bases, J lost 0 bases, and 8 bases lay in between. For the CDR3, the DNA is TGTGCCAGCAGTTGGCGCCATAGCACAGATACGCAGTATTTT. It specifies CASSWRHSTDTQYF.